The clone carrying this T cell receptor beta chain was counted once. Its target is not known. CDR1 is MNHNY and CDR2 is SVGAGI in the germline V gene (reference sequence). V was clipped by 4 bases and J by 10 bases, with 16 bases between them. The CDR3 has 14 residues. The record originates from a study of T cells in localized non-small cell lung cancer. Study observations and caveats: Adjacent uninvolved lung had the highest clonality, suggesting focused antigen responses.

The table came from immunoSEQ multiplex PCR; TCRdb's copy has only in-frame clones and leaves some out. The sample shows 45,000 to 60,000 clones, approximately 80% of them seen only once. The TCR originated in a female donor older than 55 with stage II squamous cell lung carcinoma. The V and J genes are TRBV6-6 and TRBJ1-4; D gene ambiguous. Sequenced material: peripheral blood, taken before any cancer treatment. The CDR3 sequence is CASSFPDEGGKLFF. Here the CDR3 DNA reads TGTGCCAGCAGTTTTCCGGACGAAGGTGGAAAACTGTTTTTT.